These T cell receptor beta chains were read from a single sample in a study of blood T cell repertoires in COVID-19. The repertoire was sequenced with immunoSEQ multiplex PCR; TCRdb's copy has only in-frame clones and lacks some. The data hold approximately 30,000 clones, with 90% observed a single time. The sequenced sample was peripheral blood. The receptor set was obtained from a man between 65 and 80 years old with active or convalescent COVID-19. The CDR3 runs from the conserved cysteine through the conserved F or W. A D gene is named only where the DNA matches it firmly. Clone size is given for some rows only: seen once, a few or many times, or a class if the clone is expanded.

V,D,size,J,DNA,CDR3
TRBV5-1,.,.,TRBJ1-3,TGCGCCAGCAGCTTGGGACAGATCTCTGGAAACACCATATATTTT,CASSLGQISGNTIYF
TRBV18,TRBD2,.,TRBJ2-7,TGTGCCAGCTCACCAACGAGCGGGAGAAACTACGAGCAGTACTTC,CASSPTSGRNYEQYF
TRBV9,TRBD2,.,TRBJ2-7,TGTGCCAGCAGCGTAGCCCCTAGCGGGGGAGTCTACGAGCAGTACTTC,CASSVAPSGGVYEQYF
TRBV7-2,.,once,TRBJ1-5,TGTGCCAGCAGCTTCGGCCCGTTGAGGAATCAGCCCCAGCATTTT,CASSFGPLRNQPQHF
TRBV28,.,once,TRBJ1-5,TGTGCCAGCAGTTTATCCCCCCTCTATCAGCCCCAGCATTTT,CASSLSPLYQPQHF
TRBV7-9,.,.,TRBJ1-2,TGTGCCAGCAGCTATGACATGACTAACTATGGCTACACCTTC,CASSYDMTNYGYTF
TRBV18,.,.,TRBJ2-7,TGTGCCAGCTCACCGGGTCTAGATTACGAGCAGTACTTC,CASSPGLDYEQYF
TRBV5-1,TRBD2,once,TRBJ2-1,TGCGCCAGCAGCCCCGGGACTAGCGGGGTTGTCCCCTACAATGAGCAGTTCTTC,CASSPGTSGVVPYNEQFF
TRBV27,.,.,TRBJ1-6,TGTGCCAGCAGTTTAGGGGGGGCCTGGTATAATTCACCCCTCCACTTT,CASSLGGAWYNSPLHF
TRBV7-2,.,.,TRBJ1-3,TGTGCCAGCAGCTCTTTACCGAGGGACACCATATATTTT,CASSSLPRDTIYF
TRBV5-1,TRBD1,.,TRBJ1-4,TGCGCCAGCAGACAGGGGGCTAATGAAAAACTGTTTTTT,CASRQGANEKLFF
TRBV5-1,TRBD1,.,TRBJ1-3,TGCGCCAGCAGCTTGGCCAGGGGACAGGGCTCTGGAAACACCATATATTTT,CASSLARGQGSGNTIYF
TRBV9,TRBD1,.,TRBJ1-2,TGTGCCAGCAGCCCGGGGTGGGGACAGGAAGTTCATGGCTACACCTTC,CASSPGWGQEVHGYTF
TRBV4-1,.,.,TRBJ1-5,TGCGCCAGCAGCCATAACGGGGGGGGTAGCAATCAGCCCCAGCATTTT,CASSHNGGGSNQPQHF
TRBV5-1,.,once,TRBJ2-5,TGCGCCAGCAGCCCGGGGACACCCCTGGGGGAGACCCAGTACTTC,CASSPGTPLGETQYF
TRBV18,.,.,TRBJ1-2,TGTGCCAGCTCACCTACAGGGACGAACTATGGCTACACCTTC,CASSPTGTNYGYTF
TRBV7-9,.,.,TRBJ1-2,TGTGCCAGCACCTTGGAGACTTATGGCTACACCTTC,CASTLETYGYTF
TRBV28,.,.,TRBJ1-6,TGTGCCAGCAGTCCCTTCAAGGGGGAAGGTTCACCCCTCCACTTT,CASSPFKGEGSPLHF
TRBV5-4,.,.,TRBJ1-4,TGTGCCAGCAGCTTGGGAGGAGTTCGGTCTAATGAAAAACTGTTTTTT,CASSLGGVRSNEKLFF
TRBV7-2,TRBD2,.,TRBJ2-2,TGTGCCAGCAGCCTTAGCGGGACTGCCGGGGAGCTGTTTTTT,CASSLSGTAGELFF
TRBV28,.,.,TRBJ1-1,TGTGCCAGCAGTTTTTCCAAGGAGGGGGCTTTCTTT,CASSFSKEGAFF
TRBV5-1,.,.,TRBJ1-1,TGCGCCAGCAGCTTACAGAGTCCGAGCACTGAAGCTTTCTTT,CASSLQSPSTEAFF
TRBV18,TRBD1,.,TRBJ1-6,TGTGCCAGCTCACCAGATTGGACAGGGCAAAATTCACCCCTCCACTTT,CASSPDWTGQNSPLHF
TRBV6-2/TRBV6-3,TRBD1,.,TRBJ1-3,TGTGCCAGCAGTTACCAGGGGGCAAGGAATGGAAACACCATATATTTT,CASSYQGARNGNTIYF
TRBV7-3,TRBD1,.,TRBJ2-7,TGTGCCAGCAGCCTGGGACAGGGCCGGATAGACGAGCAGTACTTC,CASSLGQGRIDEQYF
TRBV5-1,TRBD1,once,TRBJ1-1,TGCGCCAGCAGCTCGCAGGGGGCAGATATCACTGAAGCTTTCTTT,CASSSQGADITEAFF
TRBV7-2,.,.,TRBJ1-1,TGTGCCAGCAGTTTTCTTACAGGGAACACTGAAGCTTTCTTT,CASSFLTGNTEAFF
TRBV5-1,.,.,TRBJ2-2,TGCGCCAGCAGCTTGGAACAGGCGAACACCGGGGAGCTGTTTTTT,CASSLEQANTGELFF
TRBV9,.,once,TRBJ1-6,TGTGCCAGCAGCCCCCTGGGTGGGAGCTCCTATAATTCACCCCTCCACTTT,CASSPLGGSSYNSPLHF
TRBV10-3,.,.,TRBJ2-5,TGTGCCATCAGTGGACAGGTCCAATCGGAGACCCAGTACTTC,CAISGQVQSETQYF
TRBV2,TRBD2,.,TRBJ2-3,TGTGCCAGCAGTTATTATAGCGGGAGCGCAGATACGCAGTATTTT,CASSYYSGSADTQYF
TRBV28,.,.,TRBJ2-1,TGTGCCAGCATGGGGACTGATTCCTACAATGAGCAGTTCTTC,CASMGTDSYNEQFF
TRBV7-9,.,.,TRBJ1-2,TGTGCCAGCACCTTCTATAACTATGGCTACACCTTC,CASTFYNYGYTF
TRBV18,.,.,TRBJ1-1,TGTGCCAGCTCCCGGCTGGAGGGGAACACTGAAGCTTTCTTT,CASSRLEGNTEAFF
TRBV2,TRBD1,.,TRBJ2-1,TGTGCCAGCAGACCTCAGGGGGCCAGCTCCTACAATGAGCAGTTCTTC,CASRPQGASSYNEQFF
TRBV15,.,.,TRBJ1-4,TGTGCCACCAGCCTACGAGACAGTTTCCGTTTTGAAAAACTGTTTTTT,CATSLRDSFRFEKLFF
TRBV5-5,TRBD2,.,TRBJ2-3,TGTGCCAGCAGCGCCGGGACTAGCGGAGATACGCAGTATTTT,CASSAGTSGDTQYF
TRBV15,TRBD2,few,TRBJ2-7,TGTGCCACCAGCAGGGCGGGCCTCACGGGGGGAGGAGAGCAGTACTTC,CATSRAGLTGGGEQYF
TRBV6-4,.,.,TRBJ1-6,TGTGCCAGCAGAGTATCCGGGACACTTAATTCACCCCTCCACTTT,CASRVSGTLNSPLHF
TRBV7-3,TRBD1,once,TRBJ2-7,TGTGCCAGCAGACAGACAGGGAATTCGTATGAGTACTTC,CASRQTGNSYEYF
TRBV5-1,TRBD1,.,TRBJ2-7,TGCGCCAGCAGCTACGGACAGGGGCGGTGGGACGAGCAGTACTTC,CASSYGQGRWDEQYF
TRBV10-1,.,.,TRBJ1-1,TGCGCCAGCAGTGTTGGGCGGAACACTGAAGCTTTCTTT,CASSVGRNTEAFF
TRBV4-2,TRBD2,.,TRBJ2-1,TGTGCCAGCAGCCAAGGGGGAGGTTCTCGGACTAGCGGCTACAATGAGCAGTTCTTC,CASSQGGGSRTSGYNEQFF
TRBV3-1/TRBV3-2,.,.,TRBJ1-2,TGTGCCAGCAGCCCCAGAACGACAGCCGAAGGGGGTGGCTACACCTTC,CASSPRTTAEGGGYTF
TRBV4-3,.,.,TRBJ1-1,TGCGCCAGCAGCCAAGACTTCTTTGAGGGAACTGAAGCTTTCTTT,CASSQDFFEGTEAFF